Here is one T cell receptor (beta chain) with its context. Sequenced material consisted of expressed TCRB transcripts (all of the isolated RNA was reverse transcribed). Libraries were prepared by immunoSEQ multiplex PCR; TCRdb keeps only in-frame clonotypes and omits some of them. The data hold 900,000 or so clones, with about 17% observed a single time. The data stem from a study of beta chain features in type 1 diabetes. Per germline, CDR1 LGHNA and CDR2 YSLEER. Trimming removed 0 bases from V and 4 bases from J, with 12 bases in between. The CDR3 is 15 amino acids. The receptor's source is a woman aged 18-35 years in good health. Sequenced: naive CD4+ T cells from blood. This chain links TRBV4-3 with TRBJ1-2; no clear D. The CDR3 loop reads CASSQDGVSGYGYTF. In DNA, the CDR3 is TGCGCCAGCAGCCAAGATGGCGTATCGGGCTATGGCTACACCTTC.